The rows below give T cell receptor beta chains drawn from one sample of a study of blood T cell repertoires in COVID-19. Clones were sequenced by immunoSEQ multiplex PCR, and TCRdb holds only the in-frame ones, with some missing. The table shows around 88,000 clones, with about 88% occurring only once. The sequencing input was peripheral blood. The receptors here all came from a woman of 80 years or more with acute or convalescent COVID-19. Both conserved end residues are part of each CDR3. The D gene is left open where the match is weak. Not all rows give a size; the values are once, few, many and, for expanded clones, a class.

TRBV7-2	TRBD1	few	TRBJ1-1	TGTGCCAGCAGCTTTCCTCAGGGGGAAGAAGCTTTCTTT	CASSFPQGEEAFF
TRBV12-3/TRBV12-4	TRBD1	.	TRBJ2-2	TGTGCCAGTGGACAGGGGATCGGGGAGCTGTTTTTT	CASGQGIGELFF
TRBV7-2	TRBD1	.	TRBJ1-2	TGTGCCAGCAGCCCTCCGGGACAGGGAGGAAATGGCTACACCTTC	CASSPPGQGGNGYTF
TRBV7-3	TRBD2	.	TRBJ2-5	TGTGCCAGCAGCCCCCGTGATAGCGGGAGTGGGGAGACCCAGTACTTC	CASSPRDSGSGETQYF
TRBV29-1	.	.	TRBJ2-7	TGCAGCGTTGAATCCACATCCTCCTACGAGCAGTACTTC	CSVESTSSYEQYF
TRBV2	.	.	TRBJ1-4	TGTGCCAGCAGACCGGACAGTCCGGGACTGTTTTTT	CASRPDSPGLFF
TRBV7-8	TRBD1	once	TRBJ2-5	TGTGCCAGCAGCAAGACAGGGGATCAAGAGACCCAGTACTTC	CASSKTGDQETQYF
TRBV4-3	.	few	TRBJ1-2	TGCGCCAGCAGCCGCGGCCATGGCTACACCTTC	CASSRGHGYTF
TRBV19	.	.	TRBJ1-2	TGTGCCAGTAGTATAGTCCAGGCCTTATATGGCTACACCTTC	CASSIVQALYGYTF
TRBV11-3	TRBD1	few	TRBJ2-5	TGTGCCAGCAGTCCAGGACAGGCCCAAGAGACCCAGTACTTC	CASSPGQAQETQYF
TRBV6-5	.	.	TRBJ2-2	TGTGCCAGCAGTTACGGCGGGACTAACACCGGGGAGCTGTTTTTT	CASSYGGTNTGELFF
TRBV11-2	.	.	TRBJ2-3	TGTGCCAGCAGCACCCCTAGCGCCGCAGATACGCAGTATTTT	CASSTPSAADTQYF
TRBV7-3	TRBD2	.	TRBJ2-1	TGTGCCAGCAGCTCTCTAGCGGGAGGAGGCAATGAGCAGTTCTTC	CASSSLAGGGNEQFF
TRBV11-3	TRBD2	.	TRBJ2-7	TGTGCCAGCAGCCGTGGGACTAGCGGGCCGACCTACGAGCAGTACTTC	CASSRGTSGPTYEQYF